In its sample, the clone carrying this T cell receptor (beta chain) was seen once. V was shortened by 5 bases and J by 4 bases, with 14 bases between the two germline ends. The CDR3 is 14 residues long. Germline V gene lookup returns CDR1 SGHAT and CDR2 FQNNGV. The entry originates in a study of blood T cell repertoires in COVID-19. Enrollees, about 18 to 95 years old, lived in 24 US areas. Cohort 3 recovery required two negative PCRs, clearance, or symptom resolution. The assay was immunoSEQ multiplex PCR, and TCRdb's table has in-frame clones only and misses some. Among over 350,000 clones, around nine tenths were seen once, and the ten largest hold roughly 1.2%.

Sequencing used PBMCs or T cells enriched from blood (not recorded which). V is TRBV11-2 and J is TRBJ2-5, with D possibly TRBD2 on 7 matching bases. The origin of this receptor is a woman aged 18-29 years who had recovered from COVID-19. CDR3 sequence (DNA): TGTGCCAGCAGCGTAAGGGGGGGTGGAGAGACCCAGTACTTC. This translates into CASSVRGGGETQYF.